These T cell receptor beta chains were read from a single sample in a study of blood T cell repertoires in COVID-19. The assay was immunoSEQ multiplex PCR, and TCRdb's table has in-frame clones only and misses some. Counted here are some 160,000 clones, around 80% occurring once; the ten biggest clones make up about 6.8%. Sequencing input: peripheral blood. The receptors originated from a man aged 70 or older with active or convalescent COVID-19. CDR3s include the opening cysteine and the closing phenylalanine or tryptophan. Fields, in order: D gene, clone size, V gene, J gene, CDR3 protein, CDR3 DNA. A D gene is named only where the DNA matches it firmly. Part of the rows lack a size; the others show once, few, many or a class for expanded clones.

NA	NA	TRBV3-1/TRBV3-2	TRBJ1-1	CASSQEDTWAFF	TGTGCCAGCAGCCAAGAAGACACCTGGGCTTTCTTT
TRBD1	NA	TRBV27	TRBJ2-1	CASSPMAGGYNEQFF	TGTGCCAGCAGTCCTATGGCAGGGGGCTACAATGAGCAGTTCTTC
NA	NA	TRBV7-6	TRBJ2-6	CASSLVAVNPTISGANVLTF	TGTGCCAGCAGCTTAGTAGCGGTTAACCCCACCATTTCTGGGGCCAACGTCCTGACTTTC
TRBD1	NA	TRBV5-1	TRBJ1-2	CASSSTTGLVTNYGYTF	TGCGCCAGCAGCTCCACGACAGGGTTGGTGACTAACTATGGCTACACCTTC
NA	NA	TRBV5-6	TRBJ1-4	CASSSLFGTNEKLFF	TGTGCCAGCAGCTCACTATTTGGAACTAATGAAAAACTGTTTTTT
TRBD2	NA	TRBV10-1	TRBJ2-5	CASSPVAGGQETQYF	TGCGCCAGCAGTCCAGTAGCGGGAGGCCAAGAGACCCAGTACTTC
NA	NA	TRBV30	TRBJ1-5	CAWTSGGGAQPQHF	TGTGCCTGGACTTCGGGGGGAGGGGCTCAGCCCCAGCATTTT
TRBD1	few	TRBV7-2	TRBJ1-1	CASSGGGTANTEAFF	TGTGCCAGCAGCGGGGGCGGGACAGCGAACACTGAAGCTTTCTTT
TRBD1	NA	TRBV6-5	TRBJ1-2	CASRIQGASGYTF	TGTGCCAGCCGGATTCAGGGGGCAAGTGGCTACACCTTC
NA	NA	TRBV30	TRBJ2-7	CAWKNPGLPKSGQYF	TGTGCCTGGAAGAATCCGGGCCTCCCTAAAAGCGGGCAGTACTTC
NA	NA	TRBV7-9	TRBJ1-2	CASSPTGSVHYGYTF	TGTGCCAGCAGTCCAACAGGGAGCGTGCACTATGGCTACACCTTC
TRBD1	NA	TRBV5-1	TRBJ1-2	CASSLKGAPPYGYTF	TGCGCCAGCAGCTTAAAGGGGGCGCCTCCGTATGGCTACACCTTC
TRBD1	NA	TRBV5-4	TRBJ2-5	CASSLGQGAGETQYF	TGTGCCAGCAGCTTGGGACAGGGGGCGGGAGAGACCCAGTACTTC
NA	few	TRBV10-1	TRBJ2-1	CASGPDSRIRQFF	TGCGCCAGCGGACCGGACTCCCGCATTCGGCAGTTCTTC
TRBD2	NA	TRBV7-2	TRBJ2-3	CASSLGLAGGGDTQYF	TGTGCCAGCAGCCTGGGACTAGCGGGGGGCGGAGATACGCAGTATTTT